This TCR beta chain was sequenced during a study of T-cell reconstitution after alpha-beta-depleted transplantation in children. Preparing the TCRbeta library involved the use of unique molecular identifiers. A single record per CDR3 protein comes from TCRdb applying MiXCR to the PCR reads. The sample carries some 87,000 distinct CDR3 sequences, 15% to 17% recorded once. This CDR3 region has 15 residues. Looked up from germline, CDR1 is SGHRS and CDR2 is YFSETQ. With 6 bases clipped from V and 9 bases from J, the junction kept 11 bases outside the gene matches. This receptor was identified in a male patient aged 2-10 years who had a stem cell transplant for acute lymphoblastic leukemia, so the T cells may come from the graft donor. The material sequenced was PBMCs, mostly from graft donor cells, taken 180 days after TCRalphabeta/CD19-depleted stem cell transplant. The chain employs TRBV5-1 and TRBJ2-1, with 11 positions matching TRBD2. DNA of the CDR3: TGCGCCAGCATCGAACTAGCGGGGGAACGGGGTGAGCAGTTCTTC. It encodes CASIELAGERGEQFF.